The entry below describes one T cell receptor beta chain. Its antigen is unidentified. The authors ran a second PCR of about 7 to 12 cycles using a sample-barcoded 5' primer and a J-beta primer mix. TCRdb reanalysed the 5' RACE reads using MiXCR and keeps one entry per CDR3 protein. Here the sample spans some 1.6 million distinct CDR3 sequences, roughly 30% being singletons. The source of the sample is a study of blood T cells in healthy people across ages. Trimming took 2 bases from V and 8 from J; bases not matched to a gene: 5. The CDR3 runs to 14 residues. Per germline, CDR1 KGHSH and CDR2 LQKENI. Study-level findings and limits: Total diversity from one million sequenced T cells was likely underestimated.

The chain is built from TRBV18 and TRBJ2-1; 8 positions agree with TRBD2. This TCR came from a woman younger than 45 in good health. Sequencing input: blood. This CDR3 reads CASSPVGLADEQFF. The DNA for the CDR3 is TGTGCCAGCTCACCAGTAGGACTAGCCGATGAGCAGTTCTTC.